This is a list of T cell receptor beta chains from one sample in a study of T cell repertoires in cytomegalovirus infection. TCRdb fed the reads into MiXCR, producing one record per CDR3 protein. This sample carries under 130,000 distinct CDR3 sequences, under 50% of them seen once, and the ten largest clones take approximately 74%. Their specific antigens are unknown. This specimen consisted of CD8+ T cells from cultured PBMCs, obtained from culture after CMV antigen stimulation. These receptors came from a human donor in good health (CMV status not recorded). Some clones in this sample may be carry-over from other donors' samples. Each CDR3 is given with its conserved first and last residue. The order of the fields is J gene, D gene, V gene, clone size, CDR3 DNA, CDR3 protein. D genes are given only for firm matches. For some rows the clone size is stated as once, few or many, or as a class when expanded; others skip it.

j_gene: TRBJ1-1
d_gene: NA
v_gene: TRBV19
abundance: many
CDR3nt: TGTGCCAGTAGTCCAGGGTACACTGAAGCTTTCTTT
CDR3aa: CASSPGYTEAFF

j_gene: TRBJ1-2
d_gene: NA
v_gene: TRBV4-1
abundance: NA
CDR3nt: TGTGCCAGCAGCCAACCGGACGGTAACTATGGCTACACCTTC
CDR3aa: CASSQPDGNYGYTF

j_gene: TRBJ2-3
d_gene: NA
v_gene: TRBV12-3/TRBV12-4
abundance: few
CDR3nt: TGTGCCAGCACCCCGGGAGCAGATACGCAGTATTTT
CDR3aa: CASTPGADTQYF

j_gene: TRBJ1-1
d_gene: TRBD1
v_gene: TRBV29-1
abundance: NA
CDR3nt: TGCAGCGTCCCGACAGGGATGGGCACTGAAGCTTTCTTT
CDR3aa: CSVPTGMGTEAFF

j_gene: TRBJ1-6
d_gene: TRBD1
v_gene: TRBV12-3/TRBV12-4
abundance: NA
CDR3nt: TGTGCCAGCAGCCGGACAGGGTTCGGTTCACCCCTCCACTTT
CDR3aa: CASSRTGFGSPLHF

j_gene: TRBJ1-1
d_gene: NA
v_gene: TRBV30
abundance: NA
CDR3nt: TGTGCCTGGAGTACAGACCGAGAAGCTTTCTTT
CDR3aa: CAWSTDREAFF

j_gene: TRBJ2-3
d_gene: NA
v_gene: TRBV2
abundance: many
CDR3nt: TGTGCCAGCAGTGAAGGTGGACCATATACTAGCACAGATACGCAGTATTTT
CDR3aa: CASSEGGPYTSTDTQYF

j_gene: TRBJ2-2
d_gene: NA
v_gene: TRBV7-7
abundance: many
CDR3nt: TGTGCCAGCTCCTTCGGGGTGGGCACCGGGGAGCTGTTTTTT
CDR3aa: CASSFGVGTGELFF

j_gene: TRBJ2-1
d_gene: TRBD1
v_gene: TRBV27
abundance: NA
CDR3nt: TGTGCCAGCAGTATGGGACAGGGCGTTGGGCAGTTCTTC
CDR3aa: CASSMGQGVGQFF

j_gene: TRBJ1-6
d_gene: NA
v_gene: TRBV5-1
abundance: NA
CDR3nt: TGCGCCAGCAGCTTTAAGGTGGGCCGGGCCAATTCACCCCCCCACTTT
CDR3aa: CASSFKVGRANSPPHF

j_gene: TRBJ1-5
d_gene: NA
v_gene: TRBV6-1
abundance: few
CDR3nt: TGTGCCAGCAGTGAGATTGGGTTAAGGGTGTCGGATCAGCCCCAGCATTTT
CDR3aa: CASSEIGLRVSDQPQHF